This T cell receptor (beta chain) was captured in a study of blood T cells in healthy people across ages. In the study overall: Roughly one uniquely barcoded beta molecule per two T cells was captured.

This CDR3 is built from 13 residues. Trimming left V 4 bases short and J 5 bases short, with 9 bases between. Germline V gives CDR1 MNHEY, CDR2 SMNVEV (reference sequence). Then a second PCR, running roughly 7 to 11 cycles, was carried out with a sample-barcoded 5' primer and a J-beta primer mix. Each cDNA molecule, via a template-switch adaptor with 12 random nucleotides, was tagged. Every sample produced at least 2.5 million CDR3-containing paired-end reads. TCRdb fed the 5' RACE reads into MiXCR, producing one record per CDR3 protein. In the table there are roughly 1,500,000 distinct CDR3 sequences, around two fifths of which are singletons. Ten milliliters of peripheral blood were drawn from each donor.

The material sequenced was blood. This sequence was found in a woman between 18 and 30 years old in good health. The chain combines TRBV27 with TRBJ1-5; D is uncertain. The CDR3 DNA is TGTGCCAGCAGTTCCGCCAGAGATCAGCCCCAGCATTTT. Protein product: CASSSARDQPQHF.